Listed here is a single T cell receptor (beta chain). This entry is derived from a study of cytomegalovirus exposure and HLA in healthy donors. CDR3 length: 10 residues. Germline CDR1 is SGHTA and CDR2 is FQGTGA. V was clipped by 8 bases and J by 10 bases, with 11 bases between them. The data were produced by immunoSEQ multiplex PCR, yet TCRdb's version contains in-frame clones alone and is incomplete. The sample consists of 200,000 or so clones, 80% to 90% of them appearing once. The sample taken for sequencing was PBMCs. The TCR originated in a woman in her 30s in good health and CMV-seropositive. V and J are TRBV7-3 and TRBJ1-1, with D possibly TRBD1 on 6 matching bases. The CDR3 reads CASQQGTAFF. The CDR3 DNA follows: TGTGCCAGCCAACAGGGCACAGCTTTCTTT.